The TCR beta chain under discussion was sequenced for a study of early T cells in non-severe SARS-CoV-2 infection. Via MiXCR, TCRdb re-called the 5' RACE reads, giving one row per CDR3 protein. The table shows about 48,000 distinct CDR3 sequences, with approximately 8.1% occurring only once. Germline V gives CDR1 SGDLS, CDR2 YYNGEE. The V end was cut by 0 bases, the J end by 8 bases, with 9 bases between. The CDR3 covers 14 residues. The chain joins TRBV9 to TRBJ1-6; D gene uncertain. The clonotype originates from an adult who was a healthcare worker with PCR-confirmed SARS-CoV-2 infection or an uninfected control (not recorded which). Material for sequencing was whole blood. This chain's CDR3 is CASSVDTPDSPLHF. CDR3 nucleotide sequence: TGTGCCAGCAGCGTAGATACTCCCGATTCACCCCTCCACTTT.